This T cell receptor (beta chain) was recorded in a study of blood T cell repertoires in COVID-19. Study information: Acute-phase and convalescent COVID-19 samples originated in the United States, Italy and Spain. PBMCs, B-cell-depleted T cells, or T cells were the source of the cDNA or gDNA that made up the material.

Per the authors' pipeline: For nucleated cells, counts were estimated from reference gene primer amplification. TCRdb keeps only in-frame clones here, not all; method: immunoSEQ multiplex PCR. V and J calls and clone size are copied from that table; D and trimming were computed from the DNA. Among tens of thousands of clones listed, roughly 84% were seen once. The junction had 14 bases not matched to a gene; V was cut back by 5 bases and J by 3 bases. This CDR3 has 20 amino acids. Germline assignment: CDR1 MDHEN and CDR2 SYDVKM. The V and J genes are TRBV28 and TRBJ2-2; 14 bases are shared with TRBD2. Sequenced material: peripheral blood. This TCR was recovered from a man aged 50-59 years with acute or convalescent COVID-19. The CDR3 coding sequence is TGTGCCAGCAGTCGTGGGACTAGCGGGAGCTCCATGTCGGACACCGGGGAGCTGTTTTTT. Translation: CASSRGTSGSSMSDTGELFF.